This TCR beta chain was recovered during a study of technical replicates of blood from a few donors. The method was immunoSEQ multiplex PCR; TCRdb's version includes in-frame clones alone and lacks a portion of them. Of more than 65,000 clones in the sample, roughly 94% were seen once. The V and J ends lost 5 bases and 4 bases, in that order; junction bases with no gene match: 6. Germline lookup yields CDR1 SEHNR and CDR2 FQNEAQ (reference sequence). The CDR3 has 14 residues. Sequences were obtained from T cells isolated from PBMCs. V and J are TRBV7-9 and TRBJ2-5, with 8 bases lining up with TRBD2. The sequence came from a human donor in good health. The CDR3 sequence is CASSRAGGGETQYF. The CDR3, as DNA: TGTGCCAGCAGCCGCGCGGGGGGAGGAGAGACCCAGTACTTC.